This T cell receptor beta chain was obtained from a study of patients and donors after allogeneic stem cell transplantation. Using its own MiXCR run on the RT-PCR reads, TCRdb lists one record per CDR3 protein. Among a few hundred thousand distinct CDR3 sequences listed, roughly 38% were seen once. This CDR3 comprises 14 residues. Germline trimming cut 4 bases from V and 6 bases from J; bases unmatched to any gene: 8. In germline, CDR1 is SGHKS, CDR2 YYEKEE (reference sequence). This receptor was obtained from a human donor who was either an allogeneic HSCT recipient or a stem cell or donor lymphocyte infusion donor (not recorded which). It is not recorded whose cells these are; they may come from a transplant donor. The chain joins TRBV5-5 to TRBJ2-7, with 9 bases fitting TRBD1. The sample taken for sequencing was blood, either unsorted or a sorted T cell fraction (not recorded which). The CDR3 protein is CASSPEWTGAEQYF. CDR3 nucleotides: TGTGCCAGCAGCCCAGAATGGACAGGGGCCGAGCAGTACTTC.